This passage covers 7 T cell receptor beta chains from one sample sequenced in a study of blood T cell repertoires in COVID-19. Sequencing used immunoSEQ multiplex PCR; TCRdb keeps in-frame clones, though not all of them. Of about 180,000 clones in the sample, approximately 80% were seen once. Input material: peripheral blood. Source of these receptors: a human donor in a cohort sampled during active COVID-19.

The V call is TRBV19, the J call TRBJ1-5; 7 nucleotides agree with TRBD1. The CDR3 length is 16 residues. The germline gives CDR1 LNHDA, CDR2 SQIVND (reference sequence). The V gene end was trimmed by 4 bases and the J gene end by 0 bases; junction bases not matched to a gene: 6. The CDR3 bases are TGTGCCAGTAGTAGGATCCGACAGGGTAGCAATCAGCCCCAGCATTTT. Encoded protein: CASSRIRQGSNQPQHF.

The chain combines TRBV5-1 with TRBJ2-7; 8 bases are shared with TRBD2. Trimming took 4 bases from V and 4 from J; bases not matched to a gene: 7. The CDR3 length is 14 residues. Per the germline V gene, CDR1 is SGHRS and CDR2 is YFSETQ. The CDR3 sequence: CASSPTTSGYEQYF. Here the CDR3 DNA reads TGCGCCAGCAGCCCCACCACTAGCGGTTACGAGCAGTACTTC.

The chain joins TRBV29-1 to TRBJ2-7, with 10 nucleotides matching TRBD1. This CDR3 contains 14 residues. The germline V gene encodes CDR1 SQVTM and CDR2 ANQGSEA. V dropped 3 bases and J dropped 2; count of bases not matched to a gene: 4. The CDR3 region is CSVDLGQGTYEQYF. The DNA of the CDR3 is TGCAGCGTTGATCTGGGACAGGGGACCTACGAGCAGTACTTC.

This clone showed up just a few times. The chain couples TRBV18 to TRBJ1-5, with D possibly being TRBD1 (5 bases). The germline gives CDR1 KGHSH, CDR2 LQKENI. This CDR3 spans 12 amino acids. Trimming stripped 5 bases from V and 5 bases from J, with 7 bases between. The CDR3 DNA reads as TGTGCCAGCTCAGTAGGGGATCAGCCCCAGCATTTT. Residues: CASSVGDQPQHF.

The chain carries TRBV4-1 and TRBJ1-1; 7 bases fit TRBD1. V shed 4 bases and J 5 bases; nucleotides not matched to a gene: 13. This CDR3 is 16 amino acids long. Looked up from germline, CDR1 is MGHRA and CDR2 is YSYEKL. For the CDR3, the DNA is TGCGCCAGCAGCCCCCTGGGGGCAGGGGGTGGGACTGAAGCTTTCTTT. It is translated as CASSPLGAGGGTEAFF.

The V gene is TRBV9, the J gene TRBJ1-6, with no clear D. The ends were cut back, 0 bases at V and 5 bases at J, with 6 bases in the middle. There are 14 residues in the CDR3. Per the germline V gene, CDR1 is SGDLS and CDR2 is YYNGEE. The CDR3 sequence: CASSVGSNNSPLHF. The CDR3 region has the DNA TGTGCCAGCAGCGTAGGCTCTAATAATTCACCCCTCCACTTT.

CDR3 sequence (DNA): TGCGCCAGCAGCTATGACAGGGGTTCCAACGAGCAGTACTTC. Protein product: CASSYDRGSNEQYF. The V and J genes are TRBV5-1 and TRBJ2-7; 8 bases fit TRBD1. Germline trimming cut 3 bases from V and 5 bases from J; bases unmatched to any gene: 7. CDR1 is SGHRS, CDR2 YFSETQ, per germline. The CDR3 runs 14 residues.